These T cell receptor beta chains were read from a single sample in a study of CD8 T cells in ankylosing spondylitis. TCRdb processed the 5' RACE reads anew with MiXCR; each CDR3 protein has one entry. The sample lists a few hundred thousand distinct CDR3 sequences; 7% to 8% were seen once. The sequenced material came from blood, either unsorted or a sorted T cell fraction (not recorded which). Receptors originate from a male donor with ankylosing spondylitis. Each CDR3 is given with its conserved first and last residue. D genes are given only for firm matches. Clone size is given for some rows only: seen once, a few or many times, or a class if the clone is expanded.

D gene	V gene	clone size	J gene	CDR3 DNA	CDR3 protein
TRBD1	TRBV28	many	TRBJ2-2	TGTGCCAGCAGTTTTGGGACAGGGTCCACCGGGGAGCTGTTTTTT	CASSFGTGSTGELFF
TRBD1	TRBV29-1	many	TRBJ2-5	TGCAGCGTTGAGCCGGGACAGGGGGTGGAAGAGACCCAGTACTTC	CSVEPGQGVEETQYF
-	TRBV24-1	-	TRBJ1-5	TGTGCCACCAGTGACGCTCTCCAGGACAATCAGCCCCAGCATTTT	CATSDALQDNQPQHF
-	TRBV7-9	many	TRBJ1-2	TGTGCCAGCAGCTTAGACAGCTCAAACACCTTC	CASSLDSSNTF
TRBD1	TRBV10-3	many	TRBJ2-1	TGTGCCATCAGCCCCCGCTCCGGGACAGGGTCGTACAATGAGCAGTTCTTC	CAISPRSGTGSYNEQFF
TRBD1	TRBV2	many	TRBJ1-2	TGTGCCAGCATTGGGCAGGGGGCCAACTATGGCTACACCTTC	CASIGQGANYGYTF
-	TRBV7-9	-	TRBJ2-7	TGTGCCAGCAGCTTACCGGGAGAAGCGAGAGAGCAGTACTTC	CASSLPGEAREQYF
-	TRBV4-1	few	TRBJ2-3	TGCGCCAGCAGCCAAGACGGTAGCCTTCTCAGAGTGGCAGATACGCAGTATTTT	CASSQDGSLLRVADTQYF
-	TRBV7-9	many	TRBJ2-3	TGTGCCAGCAGCTTAGGTATACGCACAGATACGCAGTATTTT	CASSLGIRTDTQYF
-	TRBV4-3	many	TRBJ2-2	TGCGCCAGCAGCCAAGAAGTGACTTACACCGGGGAGCTGTTTTTT	CASSQEVTYTGELFF
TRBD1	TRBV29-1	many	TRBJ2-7	TGCAGCGTTGAAGGGTGGACAGGGGGCAAGGGCGAGCAGTACTTC	CSVEGWTGGKGEQYF
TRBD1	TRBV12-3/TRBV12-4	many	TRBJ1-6	TGTGCCAGCACCCTCGACCCGGGACAGGGGGAATCACCCCTCCACTTT	CASTLDPGQGESPLHF
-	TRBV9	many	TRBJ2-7	TGTGCCAGCAGCCCTTCGGCCACAGGGCCGTACTCCTACGAGCAGTACTTC	CASSPSATGPYSYEQYF
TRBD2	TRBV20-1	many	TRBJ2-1	TGCAGTGCTCCAGGGGGTAGCGGGAGGATATCCTACAATGAGCAGTTCTTC	CSAPGGSGRISYNEQFF
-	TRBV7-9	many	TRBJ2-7	TGTGCCAGCAGTTTCCGGGTCCTTTACGAGCAGTACTTC	CASSFRVLYEQYF
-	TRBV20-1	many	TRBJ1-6	TGCAGTGCTCAGGGAGGTGGGGGTTCACCCCTCCACTTT	CSAQGGGGSPLHF
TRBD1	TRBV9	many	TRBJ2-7	TGTGCCAGCAGCGCAGAGACAGGGGAGATAGACGAGCAGTACTTC	CASSAETGEIDEQYF
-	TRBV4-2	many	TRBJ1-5	TGTGCCAGCAGCCAGTTCCTCAGTGACAATCAGCCCCAGCATTTT	CASSQFLSDNQPQHF
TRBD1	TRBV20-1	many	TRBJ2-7	TGCAGTGCACCCGACAGGGTGGCCTACGAGCAGTACTTC	CSAPDRVAYEQYF
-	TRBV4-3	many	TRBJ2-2	TGCGCCAGCAGCCAAGACGCAGGGAACACCGGGGAGCTGTTTTTT	CASSQDAGNTGELFF
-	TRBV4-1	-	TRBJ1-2	TGCACCAGCAGCCACCTCGAGATTGGGGCGAACTATGGCTACACCTTC	CTSSHLEIGANYGYTF
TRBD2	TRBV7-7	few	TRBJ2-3	TGTGCTAGCAGCTTAGGGAGGGAATTCACAGATACGCAGTATTTT	CASSLGREFTDTQYF
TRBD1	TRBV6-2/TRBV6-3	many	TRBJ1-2	TGTGCCAGCAGTCCCATCAGGGGGGCTTATGGCTACACCTTC	CASSPIRGAYGYTF
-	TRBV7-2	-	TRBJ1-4	TGTGCCAGCAGCCCGCGCGACTCCCCTAATGAAAAACTGTTTTTT	CASSPRDSPNEKLFF
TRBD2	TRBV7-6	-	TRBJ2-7	TGTGCCAGCAGCTTCGGACTAGCGGGTCCCTACGAGCAGTACTTC	CASSFGLAGPYEQYF
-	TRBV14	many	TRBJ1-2	TGTGCCAGCAGCCAAGATGCGGCCCTCTATGGCTACACCTTC	CASSQDAALYGYTF
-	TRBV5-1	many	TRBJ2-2	TGCGCCAGCAGCTTCCAGGGATACACCGGGGAGCTGTTTTTT	CASSFQGYTGELFF
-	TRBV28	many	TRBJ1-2	TGTGCCAGCACTCTCCGGGGGTCTGGCTATGGCTACACCTTC	CASTLRGSGYGYTF
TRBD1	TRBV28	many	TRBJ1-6	TGTGCCAGCAGTTTTTGGACAGGGAATTCACCCCTCCACTTT	CASSFWTGNSPLHF
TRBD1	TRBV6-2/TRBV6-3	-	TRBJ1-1	TGTGCCAGCAGTTACTCTGACAGGGAGGACACTGAAGCTTTCTTT	CASSYSDREDTEAFF
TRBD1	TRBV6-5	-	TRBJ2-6	TGTGCCAGCAGTTACCGACAGGGGCGAGGCGTCCTGACTTTC	CASSYRQGRGVLTF
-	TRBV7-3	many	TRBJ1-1	TGTGCCAGCAGATCTGACAGGAACACTGAAGCTTTCTTT	CASRSDRNTEAFF
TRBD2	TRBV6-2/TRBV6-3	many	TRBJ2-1	TGTGCCAGCAGATCCGGGACTAGCGGCAACAATGAGCAGTTCTTC	CASRSGTSGNNEQFF
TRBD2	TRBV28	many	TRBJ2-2	TGTGCCAGCAGTTATTCCTGGGCGGGAGTGCGTACCGGGGAGCTGTTTTTT	CASSYSWAGVRTGELFF
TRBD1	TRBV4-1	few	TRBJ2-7	TGCGCCAGCAGCCAAGATAGGACAGGGCGATACGAGCAGTACTTC	CASSQDRTGRYEQYF
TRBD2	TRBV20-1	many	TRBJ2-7	TGCAGTGCTGAGACCACTAGCGGGCCATCCTACGAGCAGTACTTC	CSAETTSGPSYEQYF
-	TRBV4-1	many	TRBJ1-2	TGCGCCAGCAGCCCCGGAGGCAGGACTAACTATGGCTACACCTTC	CASSPGGRTNYGYTF
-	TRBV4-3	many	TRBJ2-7	TGCGCCAGCAGCCAAGATCCCTGGACGGAGGAAACCTACGAGCAGTACTTC	CASSQDPWTEETYEQYF
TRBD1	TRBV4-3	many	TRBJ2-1	TGCGCCAGCAGCCAAGGGACAGGGGCCTACAATGAGCAGTTCTTC	CASSQGTGAYNEQFF
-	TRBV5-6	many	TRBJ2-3	TGTGCCAGCAGCCGGGGCTTGGCCAATCCCCGACAGGATACGCAGTATTTT	CASSRGLANPRQDTQYF
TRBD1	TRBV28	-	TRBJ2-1	TGTGCCAGCAGAACGGGACAGGGGAGCTCCTACAATGAGCAGTTCTTC	CASRTGQGSSYNEQFF
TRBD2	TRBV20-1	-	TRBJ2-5	TGCAGTGCTCGTGGAGCGGGAGGGTCTTATTGGGAGACCCAGTACTTC	CSARGAGGSYWETQYF
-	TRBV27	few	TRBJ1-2	TGTGCCAGCAGTTCCTCCCGGGGGGCGCGGGGCTACACCTTC	CASSSSRGARGYTF
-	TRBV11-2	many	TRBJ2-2	TGTGCCAGCAGCTTAGGTGGGACTTTTATAGCCGGGGAGCTGTTTTTT	CASSLGGTFIAGELFF